The present T cell receptor beta chain was sequenced within a study of cytomegalovirus exposure and HLA in healthy donors. A single count supports this clone. Its antigen is unidentified. Overall study findings and caveats: In a later analysis, at a false discovery rate of 0.05, fewer than 20,000 TCR beta sequences were associated with HLA alleles. Per published accounts, TCR beta sequences correctly predicted the HLA-A and HLA-B alleles of most subjects.

PCR was performed using 60 Vbeta and 13 Jbeta primers. Profiling relied on immunoSEQ multiplex PCR, and the TCRdb table lists in-frame clones only, not all of them. The data show 100,000 to 150,000 clones, 65% to 90% seen once. The V end was cut by 5 bases, the J end by 10 bases, with 15 bases between. The CDR3 consists of 12 residues. CDR1 SEHNR and CDR2 FQNEAQ come from the germline V gene (reference sequence). The sample was PBMCs. The source of this sequence is a woman under 30 in good health and CMV-seropositive. V gene TRBV7-9 combines with J gene TRBJ2-7, with D possibly TRBD2 on 6 matching bases. CDR3 sequence (DNA): TGTGCCAGCAGCCTAGGGACTGCTACCCAGTACTTC. Translation gives CASSLGTATQYF. The whole variable domain, filled in from reference TRBV7-9 and TRBJ2-7, reads DTGVSQNPRHKITKRGQNVTFRCDPISEHNRLYWYRQTLGQGPEFLTYFQNEAQLEKSRLLSDRFSAERPKGSFSTLEIQRTEQGDSAMYLCASSLGTATQYFGPGTRLTVT.